In its sample, the clone carrying this TCR beta chain was seen many times. The data were taken from a study of T cells in Graves' hyperthyroidism and ophthalmopathy. Amplified regions were TCR beta CDR3 sequences from RNA transcripts. Carried out on the TCR CDR3, a first-round RT-PCR used the HTBI primer set. TCRdb re-called the multiplex PCR reads through MiXCR, storing one row per CDR3 protein. The repertoire holds approximately 690,000 distinct CDR3 sequences, with roughly 15% as singletons. Between the trimmed V and J ends, which lost 6 bases and 4 bases, there was a span of 16 bases. The CDR3 runs 15 residues. Germline CDR1 SGHTA, CDR2 FQGTGA.

The sequence derives from a woman between 50 and 59 years old with Graves' ophthalmopathy. Sequenced sample: blood. The gene calls are TRBV7-3 and TRBJ2-1, with a weak D call TRBD2 (5 bases). CDR3 sequence (DNA): TGTGCCAGCAGAGTAGCGCCCGAAACTTACAATGAGCAGTTCTTC. Residues: CASRVAPETYNEQFF.